One and the same sample provided the 14 T cell receptor beta chains below, sequenced in a study of identical twins. TCRdb ran MiXCR on the 5' RACE reads and lists one entry per CDR3 protein. This table holds 1.5 million to 2 million distinct CDR3 sequences, around 33% found once. The sample consisted of cord blood. These receptors were taken from a newborn girl in good health.

The chain combines TRBV27 with TRBJ1-6, with a possible D match to TRBD1 (5 bases). The CDR3 loop spans 14 amino acids. Germline loops: CDR1 MNHEY, CDR2 SMNVEV (reference sequence). The ends were cut back, 6 bases at V and 4 bases at J, with 10 bases in the middle. CDR3 sequence: CASRAGHYNSPLHF. The CDR3 DNA is TGTGCCAGCAGGGCAGGGCATTATAATTCACCCCTCCACTTT.

A note on this clonotype: At one of its ends the junction is not consistent with the germline gene, which may arise from a read error. This chain connects TRBV29-1 to TRBJ2-1; the D is unclear. This CDR3 has 15 residues. Germline CDR1 SQVTM, CDR2 ANQGSEA. The CDR3 coding sequence is TGCAGCGTTGAAGACAGGACGTACTCCTACAATGAGCGGTTCTTC. Its protein is CSVEDRTYSYNERFF.

The CDR3 DNA follows: TGTGCCAGCAGCCAAGTTGTAAAGCGCGAGGAGGGCTACAATGAGCAGTTCTTC. Translating it yields CASSQVVKREEGYNEQFF. V and J are TRBV4-2 and TRBJ2-1, with D possibly being TRBD2 (6 bases). Between the trimmed V and J ends, which lost 1 base and 3 bases, there was a span of 19 bases. CDR3 length equals 18 residues. CDR1 LGHNA and CDR2 YNFKEQ come from the germline V gene.

The chain couples TRBV4-1 to TRBJ1-2; maybe TRBD1 (5 bases). Deletions cut 2 bases from V and 4 bases from J, with 14 bases between. This CDR3 has 15 amino acids. Germline V gene lookup returns CDR1 MGHRA and CDR2 YSYEKL. The CDR3 loop reads CASSQYGQDSYGYTF. The CDR3 nucleotides are TGCGCCAGCAGCCAATATGGCCAAGACAGCTATGGCTACACCTTC.

This clonotype was counted a few times. The J gene is TRBJ2-5, the V gene TRBV20-1; D unclear. The end of the DNA fits TRBJ2-7 better, so the J call may be wrong. CDR1 is DFQATT, CDR2 SNEGSKA, per germline (reference sequence). This CDR3 is built from 15 residues. The CDR3 loop is CSARSRGNIPYEQYF. CDR3 in DNA: TGCAGTGCTAGATCCCGAGGAAACATACCCTACGAGCAGTACTTC.

Many counts were recorded for this clonotype. V is TRBV25-1 and J is TRBJ2-3, with a possible D match to TRBD2 (6 bases). Per germline, CDR1 MGHDK and CDR2 SYGVNS. The CDR3 extends over 11 amino acids. V was cut by 11 bases and J by 0 bases, with 6 bases left in between. The CDR3 loop reads CAGTSTDTQYF. The CDR3 nucleotides read TGTGCCGGGACTAGCACAGATACGCAGTATTTT.

The rearrangement joins TRBV4-1 to TRBJ2-1; TRBD2 is a possible D gene (6 bases). In germline, CDR1 is MGHRA, CDR2 YSYEKL. V was shortened by 2 bases and J by 5 bases, with 10 bases between the two germline ends. This CDR3 is built from 14 residues. CDR3 nucleotides: TGCGCCAGCAGCCAACCGGGACTCCACAATGAGCAGTTCTTC. The encoded protein is CASSQPGLHNEQFF.

This clonotype was found a few times. The chain links TRBV7-9 to TRBJ2-2, with 9 bases that match TRBD1. With V trimmed by 5 bases and J by 7 bases, 8 bases remained unmatched. Germline assignment: CDR1 SEHNR and CDR2 FQNEAQ (reference sequence). This CDR3 has 15 residues. The CDR3 region is CASSLITGGIGELFF. In DNA form, the CDR3 reads TGTGCCAGCAGCCTCATAACAGGGGGCATCGGGGAGCTGTTTTTT.

This clonotype came up many times. The chain carries TRBV6-6 and TRBJ2-3, with D perhaps matching TRBD1 or TRBD2 (5 bases each). V was clipped by 2 bases and J by 2 bases, with 8 bases between them. This CDR3 region has 14 residues. Germline-derived CDR1 and CDR2 are MNHNY and SVGAGI (reference sequence). This CDR3 is CASSYEGHTDTQYF. The CDR3 DNA is TGTGCCAGCAGTTACGAGGGGCACACAGATACGCAGTATTTT.

The chain links TRBV27 to TRBJ2-7; a possible D gene is TRBD1 (5 bases). The CDR3 has 15 residues. V lost 3 bases, J lost 0 bases, and 12 bases lay in between. Looked up from germline, CDR1 is MNHEY and CDR2 is SMNVEV (reference sequence). Here the CDR3 reads CASSFKGLFSYEQYF. CDR3 coding DNA: TGTGCCAGCAGTTTCAAGGGGCTCTTCTCCTACGAGCAGTACTTC.

This clonotype appeared a few times. The CDR3 nucleotides read TGTGCCAGCAGCTTAGCCGGTGCACCGAGCTCCTACGAGCAGTACTTC. This encodes CASSLAGAPSSYEQYF. This chain links TRBV7-9 with TRBJ2-7; D ambiguous. V gave up 0 bases and J gave up 0 bases, with 12 bases separating them. Germline V lookup: CDR1 SEHNR, CDR2 FQNEAQ (reference sequence). This CDR3 is 16 amino acids long.

This clonotype was counted between two and nine times. V usage is TRBV3-1 and J usage is TRBJ2-7; 9 nucleotides agree with TRBD2. Germline CDR1 is LGHDT and CDR2 is YNNKEL (reference sequence). V was clipped by 1 base and J by 0 bases; unmatched bases: 1. The CDR3 has 15 residues. CDR3 nucleotides: TGTGCCAGCAGCCAAGTAGCGGGGGCCTCCTACGAGCAGTACTTC. It encodes CASSQVAGASYEQYF.

There are a few counts of this clonotype. This chain links TRBV27 with TRBJ1-2; D is uncertain. The CDR3 is 12 residues long. CDR1 is MNHEY, CDR2 SMNVEV, per germline (reference sequence). Deletions cut 6 bases from V and 4 bases from J, with 9 bases between. The CDR3, as DNA: TGTGCCAGCAGATCGACTGGCTATGGCTACACCTTC. Translation gives CASRSTGYGYTF.

This clonotype appeared many times. The chain is built from TRBV6-1 and TRBJ1-5, with 11 bases that match TRBD1. Losses at the gene ends were 1 base for V and 7 bases for J; bases not matched to a gene: 0. The germline V gene has CDR1 MNHNS and CDR2 SASEGT. The CDR3 has 14 residues. The CDR3 DNA follows: TGTGCCAGCAGTGAAGGGACAGGGGGCCAGCCCCAGCATTTT. Translating gives CASSEGTGGQPQHF.